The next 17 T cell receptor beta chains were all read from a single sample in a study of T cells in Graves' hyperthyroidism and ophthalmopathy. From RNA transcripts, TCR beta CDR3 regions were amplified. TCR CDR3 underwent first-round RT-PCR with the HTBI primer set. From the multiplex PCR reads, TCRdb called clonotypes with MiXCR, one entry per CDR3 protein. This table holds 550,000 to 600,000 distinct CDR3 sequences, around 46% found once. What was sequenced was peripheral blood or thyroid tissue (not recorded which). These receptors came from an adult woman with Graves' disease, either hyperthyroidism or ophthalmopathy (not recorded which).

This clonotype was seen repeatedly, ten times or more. CDR3: CASSQMTSQETQYF. The CDR3, as DNA: TGTGCCAGCAGCCAGATGACATCCCAAGAGACCCAGTACTTC. This rearrangement joins TRBV3-1 to TRBJ2-5; no clear D. Germline CDR1 and CDR2: LGHDT and YNNKEL (reference sequence). The CDR3 is 14 amino acids. With 3 bases removed from V and 1 base from J, the gap between germline ends came to 9 bases.

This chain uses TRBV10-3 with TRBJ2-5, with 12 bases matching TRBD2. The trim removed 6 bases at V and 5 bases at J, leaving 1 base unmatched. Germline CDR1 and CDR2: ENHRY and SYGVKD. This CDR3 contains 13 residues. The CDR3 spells CAISLAGGETQYF. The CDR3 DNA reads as TGTGCCATCAGCCTAGCGGGGGGGGAGACCCAGTACTTC.

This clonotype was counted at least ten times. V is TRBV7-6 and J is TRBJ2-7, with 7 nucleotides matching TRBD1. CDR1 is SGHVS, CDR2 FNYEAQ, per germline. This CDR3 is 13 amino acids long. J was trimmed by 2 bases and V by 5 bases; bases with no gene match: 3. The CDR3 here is CASSRTGTYEQYF. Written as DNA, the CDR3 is TGTGCCAGCAGCCGGACAGGCACCTACGAGCAGTACTTC.

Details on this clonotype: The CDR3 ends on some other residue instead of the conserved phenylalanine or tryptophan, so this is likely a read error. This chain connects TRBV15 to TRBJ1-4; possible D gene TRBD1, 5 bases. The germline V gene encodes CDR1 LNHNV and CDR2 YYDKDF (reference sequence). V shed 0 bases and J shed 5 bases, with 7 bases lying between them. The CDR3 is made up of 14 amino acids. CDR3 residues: CATSRDRVNEKLFS. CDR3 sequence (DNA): TGTGCCACCAGCAGAGACAGGGTGAATGAAAAACTGTTTTCT.

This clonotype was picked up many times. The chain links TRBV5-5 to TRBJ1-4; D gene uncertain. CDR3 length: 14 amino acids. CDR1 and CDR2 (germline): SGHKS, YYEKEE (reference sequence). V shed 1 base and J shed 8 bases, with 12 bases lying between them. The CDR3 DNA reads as TGTGCCAGCAGCTTGTATACCTTAAAGGAAAAACTGTTTTTT. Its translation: CASSLYTLKEKLFF.

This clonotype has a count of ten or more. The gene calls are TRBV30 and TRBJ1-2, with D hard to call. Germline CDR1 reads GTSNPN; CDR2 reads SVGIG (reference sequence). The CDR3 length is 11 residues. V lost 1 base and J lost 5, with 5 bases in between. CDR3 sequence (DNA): TGTGCCTGGAGTGATTCATATGGCTACACCTTC. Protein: CAWSDSYGYTF.

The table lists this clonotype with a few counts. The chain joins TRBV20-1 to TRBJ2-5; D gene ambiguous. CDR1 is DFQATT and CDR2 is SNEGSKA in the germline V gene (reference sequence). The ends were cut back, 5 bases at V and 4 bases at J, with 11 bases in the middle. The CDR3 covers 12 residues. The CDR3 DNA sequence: TGCAGTGCTTCAGGACCGGGAGAGACCCAGTACTTC. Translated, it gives CSASGPGETQYF.

CDR3 protein: CATSRDRAGWMKDQPQHF. The CDR3, as DNA: TGTGCCACCAGCAGAGATCGAGCGGGGTGGATGAAAGATCAGCCCCAGCATTTT. This chain links TRBV15 with TRBJ1-5; D ambiguous. This CDR3 contains 18 residues. Trimming pared 0 bases from V and 5 bases from J, leaving 20 bases between. The germline V gene encodes CDR1 LNHNV and CDR2 YYDKDF (reference sequence).

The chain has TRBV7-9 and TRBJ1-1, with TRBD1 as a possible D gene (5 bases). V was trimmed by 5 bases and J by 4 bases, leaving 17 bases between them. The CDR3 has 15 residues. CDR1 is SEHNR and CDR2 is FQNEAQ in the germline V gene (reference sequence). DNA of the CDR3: TGTGCCAGCAGCCCCGGTCAGGGTCCCGGCACTGAAGCTTTCTTT. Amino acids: CASSPGQGPGTEAFF.

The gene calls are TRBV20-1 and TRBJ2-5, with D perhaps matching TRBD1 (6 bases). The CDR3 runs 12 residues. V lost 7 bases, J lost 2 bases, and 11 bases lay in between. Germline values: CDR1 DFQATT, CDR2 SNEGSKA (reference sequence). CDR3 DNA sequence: TGCAGTGTGGACAGTCCTCAAGAGACCCAGTACTTC. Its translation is CSVDSPQETQYF.

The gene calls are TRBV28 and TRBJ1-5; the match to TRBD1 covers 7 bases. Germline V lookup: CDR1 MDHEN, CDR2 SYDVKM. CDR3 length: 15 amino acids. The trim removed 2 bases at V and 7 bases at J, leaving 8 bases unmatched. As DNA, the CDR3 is TGTGCCAGCAGTTTAGCAGGGGGAGGGGGCCAGCCCCAGCATTTT. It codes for CASSLAGGGGQPQHF.

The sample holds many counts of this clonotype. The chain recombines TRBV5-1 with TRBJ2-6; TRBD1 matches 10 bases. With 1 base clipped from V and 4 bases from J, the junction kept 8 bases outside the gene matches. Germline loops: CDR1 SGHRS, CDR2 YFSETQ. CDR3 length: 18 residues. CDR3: CASSLPPGQGSGANVLTF. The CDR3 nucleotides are TGCGCCAGCAGCTTGCCTCCGGGACAGGGGTCGGGGGCCAACGTCCTGACTTTC.

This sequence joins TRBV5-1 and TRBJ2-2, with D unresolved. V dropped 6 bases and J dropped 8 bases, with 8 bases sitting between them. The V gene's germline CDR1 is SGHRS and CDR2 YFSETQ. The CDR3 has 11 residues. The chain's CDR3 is CASKQPGELFF. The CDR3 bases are TGCGCCAGCAAACAACCAGGGGAGCTGTTTTTT.

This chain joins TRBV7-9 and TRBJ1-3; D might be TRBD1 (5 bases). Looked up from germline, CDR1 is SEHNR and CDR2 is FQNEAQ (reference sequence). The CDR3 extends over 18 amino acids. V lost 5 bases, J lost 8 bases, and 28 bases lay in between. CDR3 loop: CASSPLGQLGDYGYTIYF. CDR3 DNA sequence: TGTGCCAGCAGCCCTCTCGGACAACTAGGGGACTATGGCTACACCATATATTTT.

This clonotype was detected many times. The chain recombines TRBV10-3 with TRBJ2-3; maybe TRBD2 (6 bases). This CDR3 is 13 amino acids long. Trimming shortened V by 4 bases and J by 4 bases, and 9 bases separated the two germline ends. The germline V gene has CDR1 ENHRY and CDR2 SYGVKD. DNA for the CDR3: TGTGCCATCAGTGGGGCGGGATCAGATACGCAGTATTTT. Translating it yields CAISGAGSDTQYF.

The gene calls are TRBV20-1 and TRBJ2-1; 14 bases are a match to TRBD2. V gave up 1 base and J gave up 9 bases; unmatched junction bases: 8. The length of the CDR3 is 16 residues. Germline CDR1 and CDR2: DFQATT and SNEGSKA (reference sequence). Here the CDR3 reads CSARVFGLAGGPEQFF. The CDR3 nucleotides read TGCAGTGCTAGAGTGTTTGGACTAGCGGGAGGCCCTGAGCAGTTCTTC.

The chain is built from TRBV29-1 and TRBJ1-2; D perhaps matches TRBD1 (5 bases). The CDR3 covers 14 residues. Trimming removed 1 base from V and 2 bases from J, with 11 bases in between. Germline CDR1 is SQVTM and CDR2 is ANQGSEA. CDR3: CSVEGLTGNYGYTF. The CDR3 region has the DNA TGCAGCGTTGAAGGGTTAACAGGCAACTATGGCTACACCTTC.